This T cell receptor (beta chain) is drawn from a study of PD-1 blockade in classical Hodgkin lymphoma. Overall study results and limits: Repertoires differed for reasons still undefined, possibly disease activity or prior therapy.

V was trimmed by 5 bases and J by 7 bases, leaving 17 bases between them. The germline CDR1 and CDR2 sequences are SGHTA and FQGNSA. The CDR3 is 15 residues long. Measured with immunoSEQ multiplex PCR; TCRdb has only the in-frame clones, and not every one. The repertoire consists of some 60,000 clones, with around 87% occurring once and the leading ten covering roughly 15%. As for this clone: Its specificity is not known.

No patient escaped relapse after autologous stem cell transplantation, and brentuximab vedotin exposure varied. The best responses consisted of complete response, partial response or progressive disease. This chain connects TRBV7-2 to TRBJ1-4; D possibly corresponds to TRBD1 (6 bases). Source: peripheral blood mononuclear cells (PBMCs), taken at baseline. The receptor was isolated from a human donor with classical Hodgkin lymphoma. CDR3 DNA sequence: TGTGCCAGCAGCGATATCAGGGGCGGAGGTGAAAAACTGTTTTTT. It specifies CASSDIRGGGEKLFF.